These 15 T cell receptor beta chains were sequenced from one sample in a study of blood T cell repertoires in COVID-19. Libraries were prepared by immunoSEQ multiplex PCR; TCRdb keeps only in-frame clonotypes and omits some of them. The repertoire holds 150,000 to 200,000 clones, with 89% as singletons. Material: peripheral blood. The receptors shown here come from a man in his sixties with acute or convalescent COVID-19.

The rearrangement joins TRBV9 to TRBJ2-3; 11 bases are a match to TRBD2. V lost 3 bases, J lost 2 bases, and 11 bases stayed unmatched. Germline V gene lookup returns CDR1 SGDLS and CDR2 YYNGEE. The CDR3 runs to 18 residues. CDR3 sequence reads: CASSAGLAVVDSTDTQYF. CDR3 nucleotides: TGTGCCAGCAGCGCGGGACTAGCGGTCGTGGACTCCACAGATACGCAGTATTTT.

The V gene is TRBV18, the J gene TRBJ2-7, with 9 bases aligning to TRBD1. The ends lost 3 bases at V and 5 bases at J; junction bases unmatched: 17. There are 18 residues in the CDR3. Germline-derived CDR1 and CDR2 are KGHSH and LQKENI. CDR3 protein: CASSPRPGTGPSGNEQYF. The DNA for the CDR3 is TGTGCCAGCTCACCCCGTCCCGGGACAGGGCCCTCTGGGAACGAGCAGTACTTC. Full variable domain (rest looked up from reference TRBV18 and TRBJ2-7): NAGVMQNPRHLVRRRGQEARLRCSPMKGHSHVYWYRQLPEEGLKFMVYLQKENIIDESGMPKERFSAEFPKEGPSILRIQQVVRGDSAAYFCASSPRPGTGPSGNEQYFGPGTRLTVT.

This chain joins TRBV5-6 and TRBJ1-5; D is possibly TRBD1 (5 bases). The germline V gene has CDR1 SGHDT and CDR2 YYEEEE. CDR3 length: 16 residues. Between the trimmed V and J ends, which lost 1 base and 4 bases, there was a span of 15 bases. CDR3 nucleotides: TGTGCCAGCAGCTTGAGGGGTGGAGGGAATAATCAGCCCCAGCATTTT. Amino acids: CASSLRGGGNNQPQHF.

The gene calls are TRBV12-3 or TRBV12-4 and TRBJ2-7, with D possibly being TRBD1 (5 bases). The V end lost 6 bases, the J end lost 3 bases, and 9 bases lay between the germline ends. This CDR3 has 12 residues. For the CDR3, the DNA is TGTGCCAGCAGAGGCAGGGACTACGAGCAGTACTTC. Translating it yields CASRGRDYEQYF.

The CDR3 spells CASSAPGQGPTDTQYF. CDR3 in DNA: TGTGCCAGCAGCGCCCCGGGACAGGGACCCACAGATACGCAGTATTTT. V usage is TRBV9 and J usage is TRBJ2-3; 9 bases fit TRBD1. CDR3 length equals 16 residues. The J segment lost 2 bases and the V segment lost 3 bases, leaving 7 bases of the junction unmatched. Germline CDR1 is SGDLS and CDR2 is YYNGEE. The variable domain in full, with the rest retrieved from reference TRBV9 and TRBJ2-3, is DSGVTQTPKHLITATGQRVTLRCSPRSGDLSVYWYQQSLDQGLQFLIQYYNGEERAKGNILERFSAQQFPDLHSELNLSSLELGDSALYFCASSAPGQGPTDTQYFGPGTRLTVL.

This chain connects TRBV7-2 to TRBJ2-7, with a possible D match to TRBD1 (6 bases). There are 17 residues in the CDR3. The germline V gene has CDR1 SGHTA and CDR2 FQGNSA. Trimming stripped 2 bases from V and 0 bases from J, with 17 bases between. CDR3 DNA: TGTGCCAGCAGCTTAACCACATCGGGACATAGCTCCTACGAGCAGTACTTC. Protein: CASSLTTSGHSSYEQYF.

The rearrangement joins TRBV30 to TRBJ2-2; 9 bases fit TRBD1. The V segment lost 4 bases and the J segment 5 bases; nucleotides outside the gene matches: 2. CDR1 is GTSNPN and CDR2 is SVGIG in the germline V gene (reference sequence). There are 13 residues in the CDR3. In DNA form, the CDR3 reads TGTGCCTGGAACGGACAGGGGACCGGGGAGCTGTTTTTT. The encoded protein is CAWNGQGTGELFF.

The chain uses TRBV6-4 and TRBJ1-2, with 8 bases that match TRBD1. J gave up 6 bases and V 6 bases, and 6 bases lay outside the gene matches. The germline gives CDR1 MRHNA, CDR2 SNTAGT. The CDR3 is 13 residues long. The CDR3 sequence: CASRRTGIDGYTF. The CDR3 region has the DNA TGTGCCAGCAGGCGGACAGGGATCGATGGCTACACCTTC.

The chain uses TRBV5-5 and TRBJ1-2, with 11 bases matching TRBD1. V lost 4 bases to trimming and J lost 2 bases; unmatched junction nucleotides: 1. Germline loops: CDR1 SGHKS, CDR2 YYEKEE (reference sequence). The CDR3 contains 14 residues. The CDR3 reads CASSGTGGNYGYTF. The DNA for the CDR3 is TGTGCCAGCAGCGGGACAGGGGGGAACTATGGCTACACCTTC.

This clone was seen only a few times. The J gene is TRBJ2-2, the V gene TRBV12-3 or TRBV12-4; TRBD1 aligns across 9 bases. With 6 bases clipped from V and 5 bases from J, the junction kept 1 base outside the gene matches. CDR3 length equals 13 residues. CDR3 in amino acids: CASSGTGTGELFF. Written as DNA, the CDR3 is TGTGCCAGCAGCGGGACAGGGACCGGGGAGCTGTTTTTT.

J is TRBJ1-3 and V is TRBV19; no firm D call. Germline loops: CDR1 LNHDA, CDR2 SQIVND (reference sequence). The length of the CDR3 is 15 residues. Trimming took 11 bases from V and 0 from J, leaving 17 bases between them. In nucleotides, the CDR3 is TGTGCCTCAAAGACGGGGTCCACCTCTGGAAACACCATATATTTT. Translated: CASKTGSTSGNTIYF.

The rearrangement uses TRBV2 and TRBJ2-3; weak D call: TRBD1 (6 bases). The V gene's germline CDR1 is SNHLY and CDR2 FYNNEI. Trimming took 4 bases from V and 8 from J, leaving 13 bases between them. The CDR3 spans 13 residues. CDR3 in amino acids: CASSADSARTQYF. Here the CDR3 DNA reads TGTGCCAGCAGTGCGGACAGCGCCCGTACGCAGTATTTT.

V usage is TRBV6-6 and J usage is TRBJ2-7, with D tentatively TRBD2 (5 bases). CDR3 length equals 13 residues. Trimming left V 6 bases short and J 7 bases short, with 16 bases between. Germline CDR1 is MNHNY and CDR2 is SVGAGI (reference sequence). CDR3 region: CASSSGFTGEQYF. In DNA form, the CDR3 reads TGTGCCAGCAGCTCGGGCTTCACGGGGGAGCAGTACTTC.

This sequence joins TRBV12-3 or TRBV12-4 and TRBJ1-1, with TRBD1 matching 8 bases. This CDR3 has 13 residues. The junction had 3 bases not matched to a gene; V was cut back by 4 bases and J by 5 bases. CDR3: CASSWTGRTEAFF. In DNA, the CDR3 is TGTGCCAGCAGTTGGACAGGGCGAACTGAAGCTTTCTTT.

This clone has only one observation. This chain joins TRBV4-1 and TRBJ1-5; possible D gene TRBD1, 6 bases. The CDR3 runs 16 residues. CDR1 and CDR2 from the germline V gene are MGHRA and YSYEKL. Between the trimmed V and J ends, which lost 0 bases and 6 bases, there was a span of 15 bases. The CDR3 DNA sequence: TGCGCCAGCAGCCAAGAAGTAGGGGGGGGAGGTCAGCCCCAGCATTTT. Residues: CASSQEVGGGGQPQHF.